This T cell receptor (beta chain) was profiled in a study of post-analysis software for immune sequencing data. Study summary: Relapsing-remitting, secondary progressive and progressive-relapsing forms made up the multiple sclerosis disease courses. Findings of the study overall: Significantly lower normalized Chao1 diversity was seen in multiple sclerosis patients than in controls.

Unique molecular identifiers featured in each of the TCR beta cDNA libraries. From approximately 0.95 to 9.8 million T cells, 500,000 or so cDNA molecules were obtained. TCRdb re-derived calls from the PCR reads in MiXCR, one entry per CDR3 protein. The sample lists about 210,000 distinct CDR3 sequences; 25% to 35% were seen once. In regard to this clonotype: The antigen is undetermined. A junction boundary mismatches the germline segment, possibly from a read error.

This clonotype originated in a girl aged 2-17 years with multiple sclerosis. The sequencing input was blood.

The chain's CDR3 is CTSRYGTGATEAFF. The CDR3 DNA sequence: TGTACCAGCAGATACGGGACAGGGGCAACTGAAGCTTTCTTT. This chain connects TRBV5-6 to TRBJ1-1, with 10 bases lining up with TRBD1. Germline CDR1 SGHDT, CDR2 YYEEEE. This CDR3 contains 14 residues.